The clone carrying this TCR beta chain has more than one count but fewer than ten. The antigen is undetermined. This sample was taken from a study of T cell repertoires in cytomegalovirus infection. Using its own MiXCR run on the reads, TCRdb lists one record per CDR3 protein. In the table there are around 770,000 distinct CDR3 sequences, under 35% of which are singletons. This CDR3 spans 13 amino acids. The V end lost 6 bases, the J end lost 0 bases, and 9 bases lay between the germline ends. The clonotype originates from a human donor in good health (CMV status not recorded). Some clones in this sample may be carry-over from other donors' samples. This chain uses TRBV12-3 or TRBV12-4 with TRBJ2-7; perhaps TRBD1 as D (6 bases). Sequencing used cultured CD8+ T cells from PBMCs, obtained from culture after CMV antigen stimulation. The CDR3 nucleotides are TGTGCCAGCAGCCCAGGGGTCTCCTACGAGCAGTACGTC. Its protein product is CASSPGVSYEQYV.